This T cell receptor (beta chain) is from a study of shared clonotypes between healthy human individuals. The naive CD8 population came from CD45RO-negative cells selected for CCR7, without terminally differentiated effector memory CD45RA+ cells. This CDR3 region has 13 residues. Looked up from germline, CDR1 is SGDLS and CDR2 is YYNGEE. V gave up 4 bases and J gave up 7 bases, with 12 bases separating them. This clone was seen just once. This same CDR3 is encoded by further DNA sequences in the sample. Generated by immunoSEQ multiplex PCR, the TCRdb table keeps only in-frame clones and is missing some. The sample contains roughly 2.1 million clones, 85% to 95% of which appear only once.

The sequenced sample consisted of naive CD8+ T cells from PBMCs. This receptor was identified in a man aged 18 to 29 in good health. Some clones in this sample may be carry-over from other donors' samples. The genes are TRBV9 and TRBJ1-5; D perhaps matches TRBD1 (5 bases). The CDR3 is CASSPGGSQPQHF. CDR3 DNA sequence: TGTGCCAGCAGCCCGGGGGGGAGCCAGCCCCAGCATTTT.